These 27 T cell receptor beta chains were sequenced from one sample in a study of T-cell reconstitution after alpha-beta-depleted transplantation in children. Library preparation (for TCRbeta) was performed with unique molecular identifiers. TCRdb reprocessed the PCR reads with MiXCR, giving one entry per CDR3 protein. The table has about 270,000 distinct CDR3 sequences, 9.9% seen once. The sequencing here drew on PBMCs from the stem cell graft donor, taken from the stem cell graft. The source is a human donor who donated a stem cell graft to a child with SCID.

J is TRBJ1-2 and V is TRBV5-4; TRBD1 matches 7 bases. This CDR3 contains 15 residues. Germline CDR1 and CDR2: SGHNT and YYREEE (reference sequence). V lost 3 bases and J lost 1; bases outside the gene matches: 6. DNA of the CDR3: TGTGCCAGCAGCTCGCGACAGGGTTTTAACTATGGCTACACCTTC. Encoded protein: CASSSRQGFNYGYTF. Looking up the rest from reference TRBV5-4 and TRBJ1-2 gives the full variable domain: ETGVTQSPTHLIKTRGQQVTLRCSSQSGHNTVSWYQQALGQGPQFIFQYYREEENGRGNFPPRFSGLQFPNYSSELNVNALELDDSALYLCASSSRQGFNYGYTFGSGTRLTVV.

This clonotype was picked up a small number of times. V usage is TRBV5-1 and J usage is TRBJ2-3, with a tentative D call TRBD1 (5 bases). Germline CDR1 reads SGHRS; CDR2 reads YFSETQ. The CDR3 has 15 amino acids. Deletions cut 0 bases from V and 5 bases from J, with 13 bases between. The CDR3 nucleotides read TGCGCCAGCAGCTTGGAGTGGGGCGCCGGAGATACGCAGTATTTT. Its protein is CASSLEWGAGDTQYF.

This clonotype was seen a few times. The gene calls are TRBV5-1 and TRBJ2-7, with TRBD1 as a possible D gene (6 bases). V was shortened by 5 bases and J by 6 bases, with 12 bases between the two germline ends. Germline V lookup: CDR1 SGHRS, CDR2 YFSETQ. The CDR3 consists of 12 residues. CDR3 bases: TGCGCCAGCAGACTAACAGGGCCCGAGCAGTACTTC. It yields the protein CASRLTGPEQYF.

There are a few counts of this clonotype. The chain couples TRBV3-1 to TRBJ2-5; 7 bases match TRBD1. Germline CDR1 LGHDT, CDR2 YNNKEL (reference sequence). J gave up 3 bases and V 4 bases, and 5 bases lay outside the gene matches. CDR3 length: 14 amino acids. CDR3 amino acids: CASSPQGLEETQYF. The CDR3 coding sequence is TGTGCCAGCAGCCCACAGGGGTTGGAAGAGACCCAGTACTTC.

The sample holds many counts of this clonotype. This chain uses TRBV12-3 or TRBV12-4 with TRBJ1-1; TRBD1 matches 11 bases. With 4 bases clipped from V and 5 bases from J, the junction kept 3 bases outside the gene matches. The CDR3 has 14 residues. DNA of the CDR3: TGTGCCAGCAGTTGGGGACAGGGGGGAACTGAAGCTTTCTTT. Its protein product is CASSWGQGGTEAFF.

This clonotype was counted between two and nine times. The chain couples TRBV12-3 or TRBV12-4 to TRBJ1-2; the D is unclear. Trimming left V 6 bases short and J 5 bases short, with 13 bases between. The CDR3 is 13 residues long. CDR3 region: CASSASLGYGYTF. CDR3 nucleotide sequence: TGTGCCAGCAGCGCTAGTTTGGGGTATGGCTACACCTTC.

This clonotype has ten or more counts. This sequence joins TRBV6-4 and TRBJ2-3; D gene uncertain. V gave up 2 bases and J gave up 1 base, with 4 bases separating them. CDR3 size: 13 residues. The germline V gene encodes CDR1 MRHNA and CDR2 SNTAGT. Here the CDR3 DNA reads TGTGCCAGCAGTGACGCGGGCACAGATACGCAGTATTTT. Encoded protein: CASSDAGTDTQYF.

This clonotype was detected only a few times. This chain links TRBV7-9 with TRBJ1-2; 9 bases are a match to TRBD1. Per germline, CDR1 SEHNR and CDR2 FQNEAQ (reference sequence). The CDR3 loop spans 16 amino acids. J was trimmed by 2 bases and V by 5 bases; bases with no gene match: 9. CDR3 amino acids: CASSPYGTGNNYGYTF. The CDR3 nucleotides read TGTGCCAGCAGCCCCTACGGGACAGGGAACAACTATGGCTACACCTTC.

This clonotype has ten or more counts. V gene TRBV9 combines with J gene TRBJ1-1; D gene ambiguous. Germline values: CDR1 SGDLS, CDR2 YYNGEE. CDR3 length: 15 amino acids. V was cut by 4 bases and J by 1 base, with 14 bases left in between. CDR3 residues: CASSPQAEGNTEAFF. The CDR3 region has the DNA TGTGCCAGCAGCCCCCAGGCCGAGGGGAACACTGAAGCTTTCTTT.

The chain recombines TRBV5-1 with TRBJ2-1; D unresolved. Germline CDR1 reads SGHRS; CDR2 reads YFSETQ. This CDR3 spans 18 amino acids. V lost 7 bases to trimming and J lost 0 bases, with 23 bases between them. In DNA, the CDR3 is TGCGCCAGCTCTGGCATTGGCAGCTCCATAGGCTCCTACAATGAGCAGTTCTTC. Its protein is CASSGIGSSIGSYNEQFF.

J is TRBJ2-1 and V is TRBV20-1, with D uncertain. The length of the CDR3 is 12 residues. V was pared by 2 bases and J by 3 bases, with 5 bases between. The germline V gene has CDR1 DFQATT and CDR2 SNEGSKA (reference sequence). This CDR3 is CSARPGYNEQFF. The CDR3 DNA reads TGCAGTGCTAGACCCGGCTACAATGAGCAGTTCTTC.

This clonotype was seen more than once but under ten times. Here the CDR3 reads CASSLALRSYEQYF. For the CDR3, the DNA is TGTGCCAGCAGCTTAGCCCTCCGCTCCTACGAGCAGTACTTC. The V gene is TRBV7-8, the J gene TRBJ2-7; no firm D call. The CDR3 loop spans 14 amino acids. Germline CDR1 SGHVS, CDR2 FQNEAQ. V dropped 0 bases and J dropped 0 bases, with 6 bases sitting between them.

This clonotype was counted ten times or more. The V gene is TRBV12-3 or TRBV12-4, the J gene TRBJ2-2, with D perhaps matching TRBD1 or TRBD2 (5 bases each). This CDR3 is 13 amino acids long. Trimming removed 6 bases at V and 6 bases at J, with 11 bases between. The CDR3 nucleotides are TGTGCCAGCAGACAACTAGGGGCCGGGGAGCTGTTTTTT. It translates to CASRQLGAGELFF.

This clonotype was counted ten times or more. The chain combines TRBV20-1 with TRBJ2-3, with 9 bases lining up with TRBD2. The V and J ends lost 1 base and 6 bases, in that order; junction bases with no gene match: 11. Germline values: CDR1 DFQATT, CDR2 SNEGSKA (reference sequence). CDR3 length: 16 residues. The CDR3 region has the DNA TGCAGTGCTAGAGCCCGGGGAGCGGGGGGTTTGGATACGCAGTATTTT. This encodes CSARARGAGGLDTQYF.

This clonotype was seen repeatedly, ten times or more. V and J are TRBV5-1 and TRBJ2-1; 11 nucleotides agree with TRBD2. CDR3 length: 18 residues. Trimming took 4 bases from V and 0 from J; bases not matched to a gene: 9. Germline V gives CDR1 SGHRS, CDR2 YFSETQ. CDR3 sequence: CASSKALAGAYSYNEQFF. CDR3 DNA: TGCGCCAGCAGCAAGGCACTAGCGGGGGCCTACTCCTACAATGAGCAGTTCTTC.

This clonotype came up a few times. The chain joins TRBV29-1 to TRBJ2-5; D not certain. The V end was cut by 8 bases, the J end by 5 bases, with 12 bases between. Germline V lookup: CDR1 SQVTM, CDR2 ANQGSEA. The CDR3 totals 11 residues. CDR3 DNA: TGCAGCCCTCATCAAGGGGAGACCCAGTACTTC. Its protein product is CSPHQGETQYF.

This clonotype was found a few times. This chain uses TRBV29-1 with TRBJ1-1; tentative D call: TRBD1 (6 bases). CDR1 and CDR2 (germline): SQVTM, ANQGSEA. Trimming removed 7 bases from V and 0 bases from J, with 15 bases in between. The CDR3 has 14 residues. CDR3 protein: CSACRDILNTEAFF. The CDR3 region has the DNA TGCAGCGCATGCCGGGACATCCTGAACACTGAAGCTTTCTTT. Using reference TRBV29-1 and TRBJ1-1 for the parts outside the CDR3, the full variable domain is SAVISQKPSRDICQRGTSLTIQCQVDSQVTMMFWYRQQPGQSLTLIATANQGSEATYESGFVIDKFPISRPNLTFSTLTVSNMSPEDSSIYLCSACRDILNTEAFFGQGTRLTVV.

The chain combines TRBV6-2 or TRBV6-3 with TRBJ1-2; D is unclear. Trimming shortened V by 2 bases and J by 7 bases, and 8 bases separated the two germline ends. The CDR3 sequence is 12 residues long. Germline V gene lookup returns CDR1 MNHEY and CDR2 SVGEGT. The CDR3 DNA reads TGTGCCAGCAGTTACGGCGAGGGTGGCTACACCTTC. It encodes CASSYGEGGYTF.

This clonotype was detected ten times or more. This chain connects TRBV27 to TRBJ2-2; 11 bases are a match to TRBD2. The V and J ends lost 6 bases and 1 base, in that order; junction bases with no gene match: 4. This CDR3 is built from 16 residues. Germline CDR1 reads MNHEY; CDR2 reads SMNVEV (reference sequence). CDR3 protein: CASRLTSGGNTGELFF. CDR3 DNA: TGTGCCAGCAGGCTAACTAGCGGGGGGAACACCGGGGAGCTGTTTTTT.

This clonotype was seen ten or more times. This sequence joins TRBV5-1 and TRBJ2-7, with TRBD1 as a possible D gene (6 bases). Germline V gene lookup returns CDR1 SGHRS and CDR2 YFSETQ. Trimming pared 3 bases from V and 3 bases from J, leaving 13 bases between. The CDR3 spans 14 residues. CDR3 DNA: TGCGCCAGCAGCTCAGCCGGGACAAACTACGAGCAGTACTTC. Translating it yields CASSSAGTNYEQYF. Combining the CDR3 with reference TRBV5-1 and TRBJ2-7 gives the whole variable domain KAGVTQTPRYLIKTRGQQVTLSCSPISGHRSVSWYQQTPGQGLQFLFEYFSETQRNKGNFPGRFSGRQFSNSRSEMNVSTLELGDSALYLCASSSAGTNYEQYFGPGTRLTVT.

The chain uses TRBV9 and TRBJ2-7; no definite D call. CDR3 length equals 16 residues. Germline V lookup: CDR1 SGDLS, CDR2 YYNGEE. Trimming shortened V by 0 bases and J by 5 bases, and 18 bases separated the two germline ends. The CDR3, as DNA: TGTGCCAGCAGCGTAGAGGACGGCAGACTTATAGACGAGCAGTACTTC. Its protein product is CASSVEDGRLIDEQYF.

There are many counts of this clonotype. The J gene is TRBJ2-1, the V gene TRBV2; TRBD1 matches 8 bases. The trim removed 6 bases at V and 0 bases at J, leaving 7 bases unmatched. Per germline, CDR1 SNHLY and CDR2 FYNNEI. The CDR3 extends over 16 amino acids. The CDR3, as DNA: TGTGCCAGCAGAGCCCCAGGGGGCATCTCCTACAATGAGCAGTTCTTC. The encoded protein is CASRAPGGISYNEQFF.

This chain links TRBV20-1 with TRBJ1-4; D uncertain. Deletions cut 6 bases from V and 4 bases from J, with 6 bases between. Germline lookup yields CDR1 DFQATT and CDR2 SNEGSKA (reference sequence). This CDR3 contains 11 residues. The CDR3 DNA follows: TGCAGTGCAGGGTTTAATGAAAAACTGTTTTTT. Its protein is CSAGFNEKLFF.

This clonotype showed up just a few times. The chain has TRBV6-5 and TRBJ1-4, with 9 nucleotides matching TRBD1. There are 16 residues in the CDR3. Germline-derived CDR1 and CDR2 are MNHEY and SVGAGI. Trimming cost V 6 bases and J 5 bases; bases outside gene matches: 10. CDR3 sequence (DNA): TGTGCCAGCAGGGCCTCCGGGGACAGGGTGAATGAAAAACTGTTTTTT. It specifies CASRASGDRVNEKLFF.

This clonotype was seen a few times. The chain couples TRBV5-1 to TRBJ1-1; D may be TRBD1 (5 bases). The V end lost 4 bases, the J end lost 3 bases, and 10 bases lay between the germline ends. The CDR3 is 13 residues long. Germline CDR1 reads SGHRS; CDR2 reads YFSETQ. DNA for the CDR3: TGCGCCAGCAGCGCCCAGGGATACACTGAAGCTTTCTTT. Protein sequence: CASSAQGYTEAFF.

The sample holds a few counts of this clonotype. V usage is TRBV10-3 and J usage is TRBJ1-5; D not certain. The germline V and J ends were trimmed by 0 bases and 3 bases, with 12 bases remaining between them. Per the germline V gene, CDR1 is ENHRY and CDR2 is SYGVKD. CDR3 length equals 16 residues. The CDR3 bases are TGTGCCATCAGTGAGTCGACTCAGGCGATCAATCAGCCCCAGCATTTT. It encodes CAISESTQAINQPQHF.

This clonotype was seen a few times. The V gene is TRBV5-1, the J gene TRBJ2-1, with a tentative D call TRBD1 (6 bases). V gave up 3 bases and J gave up 0 bases, with 13 bases separating them. CDR1 is SGHRS and CDR2 is YFSETQ in the germline V gene. The CDR3 covers 16 residues. CDR3 coding DNA: TGCGCCAGCAGCTGGCAGGGGAAGAGCTCCTACAATGAGCAGTTCTTC. This gives the protein CASSWQGKSSYNEQFF.